Following are 8 T cell receptor beta chains from one sample sequenced in a study of T cells after yellow fever vaccination. TCRdb ran MiXCR on the 5' RACE reads and lists one entry per CDR3 protein. The profile covers 200,000 to 300,000 distinct CDR3 sequences, with roughly 13% appearing a single time and about 0.51% taken by the ten largest. This specimen was CD4+ T cells sorted from PBMCs, taken 45 days after the yellow fever booster vaccination. Source of these receptors: a man aged 25 to 40 who received the YFV17D yellow fever vaccine.

This clonotype was counted between two and nine times. The chain combines TRBV7-9 with TRBJ2-5; 7 bases fit TRBD1. There are 16 residues in the CDR3. With 5 bases clipped from V and 2 bases from J, the junction kept 11 bases outside the gene matches. CDR1 and CDR2 from the germline V gene are SEHNR and FQNEAQ (reference sequence). This CDR3 is CASSPPRQGNQETQYF. The CDR3 DNA sequence: TGTGCCAGCAGCCCCCCCAGACAGGGAAATCAAGAGACCCAGTACTTC.

The sample holds a few counts of this clonotype. The chain uses TRBV5-1 and TRBJ1-4; D unresolved. Germline V gives CDR1 SGHRS, CDR2 YFSETQ. The CDR3 sequence is 15 residues long. Trimming cost V 8 bases and J 0 bases, with 14 bases left between them. For the CDR3, the DNA is TGCGCCAGTCGCCTGGACGGTGCAACTAATGAAAAACTGTTTTTT. Translating gives CASRLDGATNEKLFF.

This clonotype appeared a few times. The chain employs TRBV11-1 and TRBJ2-1; 14 bases are a match to TRBD2. The CDR3 contains 18 residues. The germline gives CDR1 SGHAT, CDR2 FQDESV (reference sequence). Unmatched junction bases numbered 11, after V lost 4 bases and J lost 6 bases. The CDR3 protein is CASSSRGTSGSSLNEQFF. The CDR3 nucleotides read TGTGCCAGCAGCTCGCGGGGGACTAGCGGGAGTTCCCTCAATGAGCAGTTCTTC.

V usage is TRBV25-1 and J usage is TRBJ1-5; no clear D gene. Germline loops: CDR1 MGHDK, CDR2 SYGVNS. The CDR3 runs 15 residues. V was cut by 1 base and J by 2 bases, with 9 bases left in between. Here the CDR3 DNA reads TGTGCCAGCAGTGAATTTGGGAGTGGCAATCAGCCCCAGCATTTT. Translation: CASSEFGSGNQPQHF.

The rearrangement links TRBV15 to TRBJ2-1; D assignment may be TRBD1 or TRBD2 (5 bases each). There are 15 residues in the CDR3. V was pared by 5 bases and J by 12 bases, with 23 bases between. In germline, CDR1 is LNHNV, CDR2 YYDKDF (reference sequence). The CDR3 is CATSPLRGGLLGQFF. CDR3 coding DNA: TGTGCCACCAGCCCCCTCCGGGGCGGGCTTCTAGGGCAGTTCTTC. Filled out from reference TRBV15 and TRBJ2-1, the complete variable domain reads DAMVIQNPRYQVTQFGKPVTLSCSQTLNHNVMYWYQQKSSQAPKLLFHYYDKDFNNEADTPDNFQSRRPNTSFCFLDIRSPGLGDTAMYLCATSPLRGGLLGQFFGPGTRLTVL.

This clonotype was found many times. This rearrangement joins TRBV18 to TRBJ2-2; 14 nucleotides match TRBD2. The CDR3 covers 16 residues. Germline V gene sequence: CDR1 KGHSH, CDR2 LQKENI. Losses at the gene ends were 0 bases for V and 6 bases for J; bases not matched to a gene: 0. The CDR3 DNA reads TGTGCCAGCTCACCACCGGGACTAGCGGGAGCCGGGGAGCTGTTTTTT. It encodes CASSPPGLAGAGELFF.

This clonotype has more than one count but fewer than ten. V is TRBV2 and J is TRBJ2-7; 8 nucleotides agree with TRBD1. The CDR3 covers 18 residues. The V gene end was trimmed by 5 bases and the J gene end by 3 bases; junction bases not matched to a gene: 18. Germline CDR1 reads SNHLY; CDR2 reads FYNNEI. CDR3 in amino acids: CASSRPTGDRYSIYEQYF. CDR3 in DNA: TGTGCCAGCAGTCGACCGACAGGGGATAGATATTCTATCTACGAGCAGTACTTC.

There are a few counts of this clonotype. J is TRBJ2-7 and V is TRBV7-9, with D possibly matching TRBD2 (6 bases). Germline loops: CDR1 SEHNR, CDR2 FQNEAQ (reference sequence). V lost 4 bases to trimming and J lost 0 bases, with 16 bases between them. This CDR3 comprises 16 residues. As DNA, the CDR3 is TGTGCCAGCAGCTACCGATGGGGGGTGGACTCCTACGAGCAGTACTTC. It yields the protein CASSYRWGVDSYEQYF.